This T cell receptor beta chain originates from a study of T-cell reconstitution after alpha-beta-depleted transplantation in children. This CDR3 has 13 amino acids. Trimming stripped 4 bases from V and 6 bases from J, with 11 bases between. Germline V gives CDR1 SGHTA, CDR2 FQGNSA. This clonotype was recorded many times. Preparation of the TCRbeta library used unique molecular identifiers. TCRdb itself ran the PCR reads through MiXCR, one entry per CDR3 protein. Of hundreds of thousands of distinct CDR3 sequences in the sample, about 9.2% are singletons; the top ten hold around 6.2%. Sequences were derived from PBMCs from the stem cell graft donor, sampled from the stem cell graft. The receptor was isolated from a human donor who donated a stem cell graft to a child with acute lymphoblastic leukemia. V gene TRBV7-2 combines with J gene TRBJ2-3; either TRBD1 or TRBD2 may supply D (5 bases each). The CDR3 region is CASSSLWGDTQYF. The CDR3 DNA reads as TGTGCCAGCAGCTCCCTTTGGGGGGATACGCAGTATTTT.